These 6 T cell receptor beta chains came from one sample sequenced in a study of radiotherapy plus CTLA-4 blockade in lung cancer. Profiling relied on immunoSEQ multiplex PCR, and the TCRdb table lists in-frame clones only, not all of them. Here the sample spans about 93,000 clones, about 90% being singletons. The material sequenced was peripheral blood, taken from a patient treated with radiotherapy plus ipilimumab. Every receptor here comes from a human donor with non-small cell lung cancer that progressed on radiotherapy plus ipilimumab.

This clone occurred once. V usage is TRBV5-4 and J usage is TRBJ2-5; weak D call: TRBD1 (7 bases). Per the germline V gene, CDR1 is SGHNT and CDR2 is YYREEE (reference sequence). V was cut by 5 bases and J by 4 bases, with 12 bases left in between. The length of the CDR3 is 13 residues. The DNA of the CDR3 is TGTGCCAGCAGTTACAGGGGAGGAGAGACCCAGTACTTC. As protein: CASSYRGGETQYF.

CDR3 nucleotide sequence: TGTGCCAGCAGTGATCCTTGGCGCAACACCGGGGAGCTGTTTTTT. It is translated as CASSDPWRNTGELFF. The V and J genes are TRBV25-1 and TRBJ2-2, with D unresolved. The CDR3 consists of 15 residues. Germline V gene data show CDR1 as MGHDK and CDR2 as SYGVNS. Trimming took 3 bases from V and 2 from J, leaving 10 bases between them.

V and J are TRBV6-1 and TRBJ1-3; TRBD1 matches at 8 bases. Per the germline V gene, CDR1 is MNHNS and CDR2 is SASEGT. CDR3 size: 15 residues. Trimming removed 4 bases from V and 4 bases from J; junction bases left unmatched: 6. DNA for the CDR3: TGTGCCAGCAGTGCGGCAGGGGGCTCGGGAAACACCATATATTTT. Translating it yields CASSAAGGSGNTIYF.

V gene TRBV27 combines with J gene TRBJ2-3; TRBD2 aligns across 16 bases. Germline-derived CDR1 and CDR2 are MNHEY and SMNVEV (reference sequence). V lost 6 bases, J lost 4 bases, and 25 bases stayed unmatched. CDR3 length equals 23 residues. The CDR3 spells CASRSWGGEPGLAGGPGADTQYF. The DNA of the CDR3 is TGTGCCAGCAGAAGCTGGGGGGGAGAACCGGGACTAGCGGGAGGGCCTGGTGCAGATACGCAGTATTTT.

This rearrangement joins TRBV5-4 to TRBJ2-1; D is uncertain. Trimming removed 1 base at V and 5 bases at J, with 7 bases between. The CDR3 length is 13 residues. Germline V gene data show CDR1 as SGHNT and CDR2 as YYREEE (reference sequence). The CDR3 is CASSLRLHNEQFF. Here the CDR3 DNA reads TGTGCCAGCAGCTTGCGACTCCACAATGAGCAGTTCTTC. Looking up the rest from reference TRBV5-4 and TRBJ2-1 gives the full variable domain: ETGVTQSPTHLIKTRGQQVTLRCSSQSGHNTVSWYQQALGQGPQFIFQYYREEENGRGNFPPRFSGLQFPNYSSELNVNALELDDSALYLCASSLRLHNEQFFGPGTRLTVL.

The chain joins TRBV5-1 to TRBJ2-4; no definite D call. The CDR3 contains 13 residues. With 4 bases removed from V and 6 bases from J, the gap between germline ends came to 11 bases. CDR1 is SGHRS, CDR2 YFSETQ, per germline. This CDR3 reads CASSTDTLNIQYF. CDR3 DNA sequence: TGCGCCAGCAGCACAGACACCTTAAACATTCAGTACTTC.